Listed here is a single TCR beta chain. These data are taken from a study of blood T cell repertoires in COVID-19. Seattle cases were enrolled at active infection and followed longitudinally. CDR1 is MNHNS, CDR2 SASEGT, per germline. The CDR3 spans 17 residues. Losses at the gene ends were 1 base for V and 4 bases for J; bases not matched to a gene: 7. Some clones are missing from TCRdb's copy, which holds only in-frame ones; the method was immunoSEQ multiplex PCR. The sample holds over 450,000 clones, 89% seen once. The clonotype was recovered from a man between 18 and 35 years old with COVID-19, enrolled during active disease. Sequenced sample: peripheral blood. The rearrangement links TRBV6-1 to TRBJ2-3; TRBD2 matches 11 bases. The CDR3 region has the DNA TGTGCCAGCAGTGAAGGTGTTAGCGGGGGGGCAGCAGATACGCAGTATTTT. It codes for CASSEGVSGGAADTQYF.